This TCR beta chain was captured in a study of chemoradiotherapy in HPV16-positive cancers. At the level of the study: Functional T-cell assays on two HPV16-positive patients' cells defined candidate HPV-specific clones and common TCR motifs.

Trimming removed 7 bases at V and 1 base at J, with 10 bases between. The CDR3 consists of 13 residues. CDR1 SNHLY and CDR2 FYNNEI come from the germline V gene. Assay used: immunoSEQ multiplex PCR; TCRdb lists only in-frame clones, some missing. The table includes about 1,200 clones, 91% detected once. Of note for this clone: The target antigen is unknown.

Study-level results: Candidate HPV-specific clones and E7-related TCR motifs grew in tumor during treatment.

The receptor was derived from a human donor with HPV-associated anogenital cancer. Sample: tumor tissue, taken from a patient who underwent chemoradiotherapy. The V and J genes are TRBV2 and TRBJ1-1; possible D gene TRBD1, 6 bases. The CDR3, as DNA: TGTGCCAGCATGTCGGACAGGAACACTGAAGCTTTCTTT. It codes for CASMSDRNTEAFF.